Shown below are 9 T cell receptor beta chains from a single sample sequenced in a study of human T cells and chemical hapten exposure. Total RNA came from unfractionated whole blood. TCRdb itself ran the 5' RACE reads through MiXCR, one entry per CDR3 protein. Of 65,000 to 95,000 distinct CDR3 sequences in the sample, about 8.4% were seen once. The receptors stem from a male donor in good health.

This clonotype was observed many times. Germline is not matched at one junction end, which may reflect a read error. Here the CDR3 reads CASSLEDSRANVLTF. The CDR3 coding sequence is TGTGCCAGCAGTCTGGAGGACTCTAGGGCCAACGTCCTGACTTTC. This chain connects TRBV6-1 to TRBJ2-6, with D perhaps matching TRBD2 (5 bases). CDR1 and CDR2 from the germline V gene are MNHNS and SASEGT. The CDR3 spans 15 residues.

Many counts were recorded for this clonotype. This rearrangement joins TRBV19 to TRBJ2-3; TRBD1 matches at 9 bases. Germline CDR1 is LNHDA and CDR2 is SQIVND (reference sequence). The trim removed 5 bases at V and 13 bases at J, leaving 7 bases unmatched. The length of the CDR3 is 12 residues. The CDR3 protein is CASSVRTGEKYF. For the CDR3, the DNA is TGTGCCAGTAGTGTCAGGACAGGGGAAAAGTATTTT. The variable domain in full, with the rest retrieved from reference TRBV19 and TRBJ2-3, is DGGITQSPKYLFRKEGQNVTLSCEQNLNHDAMYWYRQDPGQGLRLIYYSQIVNDFQKGDIAEGYSVSREKKESFPLTVTSAQKNPTAFYLCASSVRTGEKYFGPGTRLTVL.

This clonotype was seen at least ten times. The chain uses TRBV6-5 and TRBJ2-7; 9 bases fit TRBD1. V lost 5 bases to trimming and J lost 3 bases; unmatched junction nucleotides: 2. The germline CDR1 and CDR2 sequences are MNHEY and SVGAGI. The CDR3 totals 13 residues. CDR3 sequence: CASSRDRVYEQYF. Here the CDR3 DNA reads TGTGCCAGCAGTCGGGACAGGGTCTACGAGCAGTACTTC.

In the case of this clonotype: It may be a read error: a sequence one base away is much more abundant. The CDR3 end shows no conserved phenylalanine or tryptophan, and so a read error is likely. This rearrangement joins TRBV3-1 to TRBJ2-4; D not certain. V lost 4 bases to trimming and J lost 1 base, with 23 bases between them. The CDR3 is 19 residues long. The V gene's germline CDR1 is LGHDT and CDR2 YNNKEL (reference sequence). CDR3 DNA: TGTGCCAGCAGCCCCATCCGAGGCGGATCGGGTGGGGCCAAAAACATTCAGTACCTC. Translation: CASSPIRGGSGGAKNIQYL.

This clonotype was recorded at least ten times. The rearrangement uses TRBV9 and TRBJ1-1; D perhaps matches TRBD1 (5 bases). The germline V gene has CDR1 SGDLS and CDR2 YYNGEE. Trimming cost V 0 bases and J 7 bases, with 16 bases left between them. CDR3 size: 15 residues. This CDR3 is CASSVGDQVRNEAFF. The CDR3 nucleotides are TGTGCCAGCAGCGTAGGGGACCAGGTGCGCAATGAAGCTTTCTTT.

This clonotype has just a few counts. The chain recombines TRBV4-1 with TRBJ2-7, with unresolved D. With 1 base removed from V and 2 bases from J, the gap between germline ends came to 12 bases. The CDR3 sequence is 15 residues long. CDR1 is MGHRA and CDR2 is YSYEKL in the germline V gene. The DNA for the CDR3 is TGCGCCAGCAGCCAAGGGCTCGGCCCCGCCTACGAGCAGTACTTC. It codes for CASSQGLGPAYEQYF.

This clonotype has a handful of counts. This sequence joins TRBV7-2 and TRBJ2-5; TRBD2 might be the D (6 bases). The CDR3 consists of 15 residues. In germline, CDR1 is SGHTA, CDR2 FQGNSA. V gave up 4 bases and J gave up 5 bases, with 17 bases separating them. The CDR3 sequence: CASSSRTMRLETQYF. Here the CDR3 DNA reads TGTGCCAGCAGCTCCCGGACTATGCGGCTGGAGACCCAGTACTTC.

V gene TRBV4-2 combines with J gene TRBJ1-6; 8 bases are shared with TRBD1. Germline values: CDR1 LGHNA, CDR2 YNFKEQ. The CDR3 is made up of 16 amino acids. V lost 5 bases and J lost 3; bases outside the gene matches: 6. Here the CDR3 DNA reads TGTGCCAGCAGCGAAATACAGGGGGACTATAATTCACCCCTCCACTTT. Amino acids: CASSEIQGDYNSPLHF.

The CDR3 bases are TGTGCCAGCAGTTACCTCGGACCGACCGGGGAGCTGTTTTTT. Translation gives CASSYLGPTGELFF. V and J are TRBV6-2 or TRBV6-3 and TRBJ2-2; unclear D gene. With 2 bases removed from V and 5 bases from J, the gap between germline ends came to 9 bases. Germline V CDR1 and CDR2: MNHEY, SVGEGT. The CDR3 totals 14 residues.